Below, 15 T cell receptor beta chains from the same sample are listed, as sequenced in a study of T cells in Graves' hyperthyroidism and ophthalmopathy. It was RNA transcripts that yielded the amplified TCR beta CDR3 regions. RT-PCR in the first round (using the HTBI primer set) targeted the TCR CDR3. TCRdb itself ran the multiplex PCR reads through MiXCR, one entry per CDR3 protein. The top ten hold about 7.7% of the sample, which has some 440,000 distinct CDR3 sequences, 15% to 19% seen once. Sequencing used blood. These receptors came from a woman younger than 30 with Graves' hyperthyroidism.

The sample holds many counts of this clonotype. The chain recombines TRBV10-3 with TRBJ2-5; 7 positions agree with TRBD1. V was clipped by 8 bases and J by 0 bases; unmatched bases: 6. From germline, CDR1 is ENHRY and CDR2 SYGVKD. This CDR3 contains 14 residues. As DNA, the CDR3 is TGTGCCATCTCTAGGGGGCCGTACCAAGAGACCCAGTACTTC. Translating gives CAISRGPYQETQYF.

This clonotype was counted at least ten times. V usage is TRBV28 and J usage is TRBJ2-3, with D possibly matching TRBD1 (6 bases). This CDR3 has 13 residues. Germline V lookup: CDR1 MDHEN, CDR2 SYDVKM. V lost 8 bases to trimming and J lost 1 base, with 10 bases between them. CDR3 DNA sequence: TGTGCCAGCTTGACAGGCGGCACAGATACGCAGTATTTT. The encoded protein is CASLTGGTDTQYF.

Remarks on this clonotype: Its ends do not fully match the called genes, so a read error is possible. The chain couples TRBV9 to TRBJ2-1; no firm D call. The CDR3 is made up of 16 amino acids. The germline gives CDR1 SGDLS, CDR2 YYNGEE. This CDR3 is CAGSEPALSSYNEQFF. CDR3 in DNA: TGTGCCGGCAGCGAGCCCGCTTTGAGCTCCTACAATGAGCAGTTCTTC.

At least ten counts were recorded for this clonotype. The chain has TRBV29-1 and TRBJ2-7, with D perhaps matching TRBD2 (5 bases). CDR3 length: 16 amino acids. The ends were cut back, 7 bases at V and 0 bases at J, with 22 bases in the middle. Germline V gene lookup returns CDR1 SQVTM and CDR2 ANQGSEA. CDR3 residues: CSAGKGHTRSSYEQYF. The DNA for the CDR3 is TGCAGCGCCGGGAAGGGCCACACCAGGAGCTCCTACGAGCAGTACTTC.

This clonotype has only a few counts. This chain uses TRBV19 with TRBJ1-5, with TRBD1 identical over 9 bases. Per the germline V gene, CDR1 is LNHDA and CDR2 is SQIVND (reference sequence). The CDR3 extends over 19 amino acids. V trimming: 4 bases; J trimming: 0 bases; junction bases outside the gene matches: 13. The CDR3 DNA reads TGTGCCAGTAGTAGCACAGGGGGCGATTCCTTGAATAGCAATCAGCCCCAGCATTTT. This codes for CASSSTGGDSLNSNQPQHF.

The sample holds many counts of this clonotype. The chain uses TRBV7-3 and TRBJ2-1; the D is unclear. This CDR3 has 13 residues. Trimming took off 5 bases at V and 5 bases at J, with 10 bases between the two ends. CDR1 is SGHTA, CDR2 FQGTGA, per germline. The CDR3 DNA reads TGTGCCAGCAGCCCCAATACCAACAATGAGCAGTTCTTC. As protein: CASSPNTNNEQFF. Full variable domain (remainder filled in from reference TRBV7-3 and TRBJ2-1): GAGVSQTPSNKVTEKGKYVELRCDPISGHTALYWYRQSLGQGPEFLIYFQGTGAADDSGLPNDRFFAVRPEGSVSTLKIQRTERGDSAVYLCASSPNTNNEQFFGPGTRLTVL.

This clonotype was detected only a few times. The chain recombines TRBV24-1 with TRBJ1-3; 7 nucleotides agree with TRBD1. The germline V gene encodes CDR1 KGHDR and CDR2 SFDVKD. This CDR3 spans 17 amino acids. Trimming removed 3 bases from V and 0 bases from J; junction bases left unmatched: 7. CDR3 in amino acids: CATSDPDGTASGNTIYF. The CDR3 DNA reads as TGTGCCACCAGTGATCCAGACGGGACAGCCTCTGGAAACACCATATATTTT.

At least ten counts were recorded for this clonotype. The genes are TRBV20-1 and TRBJ2-2; 10 bases fit TRBD2. Germline assignment: CDR1 DFQATT and CDR2 SNEGSKA (reference sequence). Losses at the gene ends were 0 bases for V and 7 bases for J; bases not matched to a gene: 5. The CDR3 runs 15 residues. The CDR3: CSARDLAGESGELFF. The CDR3 coding sequence is TGCAGTGCTAGAGACCTAGCGGGAGAGAGCGGGGAGCTGTTTTTT.

The V and J genes are TRBV28 and TRBJ1-2; 8 bases map to TRBD1. CDR1 MDHEN and CDR2 SYDVKM come from the germline V gene. The V and J ends lost 4 bases and 6 bases, in that order; junction bases with no gene match: 4. The CDR3 has 13 residues. The CDR3 DNA follows: TGTGCCAGCAGTTCAGGGGGCCAAGATGGCTACACCTTC. Translating it yields CASSSGGQDGYTF.

The rearrangement links TRBV5-6 to TRBJ1-4; D is uncertain. Germline CDR1 is SGHDT and CDR2 is YYEEEE. V gave up 3 bases and J gave up 7 bases, with 7 bases separating them. This CDR3 region has 12 residues. The CDR3 DNA reads as TGTGCCAGCAGCTCCCTGGGTGAAAAACTGTTTTTT. Translation gives CASSSLGEKLFF.

This clonotype was picked up many times. The V and J genes are TRBV7-2 and TRBJ2-3, with TRBD2 matching 8 bases. Unmatched junction bases numbered 3, after V lost 5 bases and J lost 8 bases. CDR1 is SGHTA, CDR2 FQGNSA, per germline. The CDR3 runs to 12 residues. CDR3 amino acids: CASSEAGVTQYF. CDR3 DNA: TGTGCCAGCAGCGAAGCGGGGGTTACGCAGTATTTT.

The rearrangement uses TRBV19 and TRBJ2-3; D remains ambiguous. Germline V CDR1 and CDR2: LNHDA, SQIVND (reference sequence). The CDR3 covers 13 residues. Trimming removed 1 base from V and 7 bases from J, with 9 bases in between. CDR3 residues: CASSIVNYYTQYF. The CDR3 nucleotides read TGTGCCAGTAGTATAGTGAATTACTATACGCAGTATTTT.

This clonotype turned up a few times. The rearrangement uses TRBV19 and TRBJ1-3; no reliable D call. Looked up from germline, CDR1 is LNHDA and CDR2 is SQIVND (reference sequence). The V and J ends lost 10 bases and 0 bases respectively, with 16 bases between them. The CDR3 is made up of 15 amino acids. The CDR3 nucleotides are TGTGCCACCCAACTCTACCTGAGCTCTGGAAACACCATATATTTT. Amino acid sequence: CATQLYLSSGNTIYF.

This clonotype was observed a few times. This chain links TRBV30 with TRBJ2-5; TRBD1 matches 9 bases. The CDR3 covers 14 residues. With 2 bases clipped from V and 2 bases from J, the junction kept 3 bases outside the gene matches. Germline values: CDR1 GTSNPN, CDR2 SVGIG (reference sequence). CDR3: CAWSSDRGQETQYF. The CDR3 DNA reads TGTGCCTGGAGTTCGGACAGGGGACAAGAGACCCAGTACTTC.

The table lists this clonotype with many counts. This chain uses TRBV5-5 with TRBJ2-2, with D hard to call. The CDR3 is made up of 16 amino acids. Trimming cost V 5 bases and J 0 bases, with 14 bases left between them. Germline CDR1 is SGHKS and CDR2 is YYEKEE (reference sequence). The CDR3 spells CASSRSLGSNTGELFF. CDR3 coding DNA: TGTGCCAGCAGTCGCAGTTTAGGGTCGAACACCGGGGAGCTGTTTTTT.